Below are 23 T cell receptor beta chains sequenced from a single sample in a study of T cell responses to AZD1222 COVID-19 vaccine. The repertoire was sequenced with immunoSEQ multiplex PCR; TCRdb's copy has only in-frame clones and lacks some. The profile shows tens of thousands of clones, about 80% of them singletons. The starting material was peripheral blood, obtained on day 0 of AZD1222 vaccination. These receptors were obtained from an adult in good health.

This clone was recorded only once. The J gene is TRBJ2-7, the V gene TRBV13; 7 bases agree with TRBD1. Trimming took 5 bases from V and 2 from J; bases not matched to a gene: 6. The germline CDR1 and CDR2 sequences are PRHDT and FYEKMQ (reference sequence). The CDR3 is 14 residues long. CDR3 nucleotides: TGTGCCAGCAGCCCCGGACAGGCGCCCTACGAGCAGTACGTC. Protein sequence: CASSPGQAPYEQYV.

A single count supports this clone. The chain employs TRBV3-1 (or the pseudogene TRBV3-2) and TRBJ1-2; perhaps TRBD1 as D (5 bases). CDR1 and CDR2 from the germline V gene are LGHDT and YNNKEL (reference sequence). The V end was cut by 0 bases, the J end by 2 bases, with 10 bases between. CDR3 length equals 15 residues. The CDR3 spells CASSQDTGHNYGYTF. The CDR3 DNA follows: TGTGCCAGCAGCCAAGATACAGGACACAACTATGGCTACACCTTC.

As DNA, the CDR3 is TGTGCCAGCAGTCCTGCTGGCACAGATACGCAGTATTTT. This translates into CASSPAGTDTQYF. This rearrangement joins TRBV6-5 to TRBJ2-3; D unresolved. The CDR3 has 13 amino acids. Trimming shortened V by 5 bases and J by 1 base, and 7 bases separated the two germline ends. Germline V lookup: CDR1 MNHEY, CDR2 SVGAGI.

CDR3 sequence: CASISPGQPYEQYV. In DNA form, the CDR3 reads TGTGCCAGCATCTCTCCGGGACAGCCCTACGAGCAGTACGTC. V usage is TRBV28 and J usage is TRBJ2-7, with 7 bases fitting TRBD1. The CDR3 spans 14 residues. Germline CDR1 reads MDHEN; CDR2 reads SYDVKM. The V segment lost 7 bases and the J segment 2 bases; nucleotides outside the gene matches: 8.

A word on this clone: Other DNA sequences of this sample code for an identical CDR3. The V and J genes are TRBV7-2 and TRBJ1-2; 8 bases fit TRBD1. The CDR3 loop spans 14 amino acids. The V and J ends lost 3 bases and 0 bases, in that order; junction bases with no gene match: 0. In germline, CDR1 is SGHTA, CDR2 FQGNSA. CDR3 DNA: TGTGCCAGCAGCTTGGACAGGGCTAACTATGGCTACACCTTC. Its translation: CASSLDRANYGYTF.

The CDR3 here is CASSVSDDSYNEQFF. The CDR3 DNA follows: TGTGCCAGCAGCGTAAGCGACGACTCCTACAATGAGCAGTTCTTC. The chain joins TRBV9 to TRBJ2-1; D not resolved. The CDR3 runs 15 residues. Germline CDR1 SGDLS, CDR2 YYNGEE. Trimming took 1 base from V and 0 from J, leaving 8 bases between them.

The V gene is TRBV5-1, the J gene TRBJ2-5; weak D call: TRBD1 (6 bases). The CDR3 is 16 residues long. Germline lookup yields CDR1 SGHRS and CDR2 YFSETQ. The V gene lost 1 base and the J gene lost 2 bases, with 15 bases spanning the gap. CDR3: CASSLRLQGRQETQYF. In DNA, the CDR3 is TGCGCCAGCAGCTTGCGACTACAGGGACGTCAAGAGACCCAGTACTTC.

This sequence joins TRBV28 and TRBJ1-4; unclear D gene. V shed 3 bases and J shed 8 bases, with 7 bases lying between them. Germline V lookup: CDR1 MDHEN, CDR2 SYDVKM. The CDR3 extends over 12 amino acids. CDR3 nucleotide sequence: TGTGCCAGCAGTTTTGGTCAGGAAAAACTGTTTTTT. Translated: CASSFGQEKLFF.

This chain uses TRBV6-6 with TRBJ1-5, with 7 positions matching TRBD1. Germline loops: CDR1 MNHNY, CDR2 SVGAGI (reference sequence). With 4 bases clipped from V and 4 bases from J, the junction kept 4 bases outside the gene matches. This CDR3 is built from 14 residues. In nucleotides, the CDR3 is TGTGCCAGCAGTTCCCGGACAGGAAATCAGCCCCAGCATTTT. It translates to CASSSRTGNQPQHF.

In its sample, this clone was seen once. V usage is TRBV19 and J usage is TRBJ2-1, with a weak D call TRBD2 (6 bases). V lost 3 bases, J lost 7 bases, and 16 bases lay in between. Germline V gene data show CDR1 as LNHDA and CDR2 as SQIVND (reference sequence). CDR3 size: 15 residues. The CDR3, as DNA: TGTGCCAGTAGTATGGTGACTAGAGTCAATAATGAGCAGTTCTTC. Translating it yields CASSMVTRVNNEQFF.

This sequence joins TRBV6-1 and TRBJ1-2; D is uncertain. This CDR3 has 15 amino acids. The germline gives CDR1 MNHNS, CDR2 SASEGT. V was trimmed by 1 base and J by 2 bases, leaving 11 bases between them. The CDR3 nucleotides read TGTGCCAGCAGTGAAGTGCGGACGACGAACTATGGCTACACCTTC. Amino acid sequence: CASSEVRTTNYGYTF.

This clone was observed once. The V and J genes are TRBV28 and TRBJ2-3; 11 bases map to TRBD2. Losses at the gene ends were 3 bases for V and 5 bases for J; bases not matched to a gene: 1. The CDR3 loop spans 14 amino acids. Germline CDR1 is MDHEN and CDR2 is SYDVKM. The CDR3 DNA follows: TGTGCCAGCAGTTTTCTAGCGGGAGGAGATACGCAGTATTTT. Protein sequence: CASSFLAGGDTQYF.

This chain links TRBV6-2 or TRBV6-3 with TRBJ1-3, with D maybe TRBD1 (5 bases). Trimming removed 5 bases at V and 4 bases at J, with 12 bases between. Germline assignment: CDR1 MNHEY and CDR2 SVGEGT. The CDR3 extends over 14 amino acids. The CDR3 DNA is TGTGCCAGCAGTGCCGGGGCGAGAGGAAACACCATATATTTT. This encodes CASSAGARGNTIYF.

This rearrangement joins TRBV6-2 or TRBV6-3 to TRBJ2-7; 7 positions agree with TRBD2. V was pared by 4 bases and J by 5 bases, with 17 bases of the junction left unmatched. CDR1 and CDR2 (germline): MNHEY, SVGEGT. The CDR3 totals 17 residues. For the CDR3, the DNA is TGTGCCAGCAGTTCCCCTTTCCGGAGCGGACTAGTCGACGAGCAGTACTTC. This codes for CASSSPFRSGLVDEQYF.

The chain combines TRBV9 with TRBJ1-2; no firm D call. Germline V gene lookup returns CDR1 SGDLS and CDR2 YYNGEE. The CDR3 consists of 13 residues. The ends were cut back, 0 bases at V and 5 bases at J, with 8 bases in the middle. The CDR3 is CASSVDGQYGYTF. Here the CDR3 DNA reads TGTGCCAGCAGCGTAGACGGCCAGTATGGCTACACCTTC.

The chain's CDR3 is CASSLEGNDEQYV. The CDR3 DNA sequence: TGTGCCAGCAGTTTAGAGGGGAACGACGAGCAGTACGTC. V gene TRBV28 combines with J gene TRBJ2-7; D could derive from TRBD1 or TRBD2 (5 bases each). V gave up 2 bases and J gave up 5 bases, with 10 bases separating them. Germline values: CDR1 MDHEN, CDR2 SYDVKM. The CDR3 loop spans 13 amino acids.

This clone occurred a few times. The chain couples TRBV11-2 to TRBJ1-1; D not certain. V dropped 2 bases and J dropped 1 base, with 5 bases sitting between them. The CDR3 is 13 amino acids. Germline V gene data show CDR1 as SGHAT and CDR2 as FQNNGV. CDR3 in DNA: TGTGCCAGCAGCTTAAAGCGGAACACTGAAGCTTTCTTT. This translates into CASSLKRNTEAFF.

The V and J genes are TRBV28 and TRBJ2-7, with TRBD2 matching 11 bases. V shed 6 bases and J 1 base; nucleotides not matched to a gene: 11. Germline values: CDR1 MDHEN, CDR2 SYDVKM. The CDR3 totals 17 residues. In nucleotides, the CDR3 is TGTGCCAGCAGACTAAGACTAGCGGGGACGATTTCCTACGAGCAGTACTTC. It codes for CASRLRLAGTISYEQYF.

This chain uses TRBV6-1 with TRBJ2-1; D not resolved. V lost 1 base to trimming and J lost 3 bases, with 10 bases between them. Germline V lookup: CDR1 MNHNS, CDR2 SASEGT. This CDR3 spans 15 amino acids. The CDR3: CASSEDVAGYNEQFF. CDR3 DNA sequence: TGTGCCAGCAGTGAAGACGTGGCCGGCTACAATGAGCAGTTCTTC.

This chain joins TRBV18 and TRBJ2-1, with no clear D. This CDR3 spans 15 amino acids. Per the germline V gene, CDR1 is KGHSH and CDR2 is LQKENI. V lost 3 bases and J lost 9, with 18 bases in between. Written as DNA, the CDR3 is TGTGCCAGCTCACCCCCCCAAAGAGGAACGGCTGAGCAGTTCTTC. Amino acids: CASSPPQRGTAEQFF.

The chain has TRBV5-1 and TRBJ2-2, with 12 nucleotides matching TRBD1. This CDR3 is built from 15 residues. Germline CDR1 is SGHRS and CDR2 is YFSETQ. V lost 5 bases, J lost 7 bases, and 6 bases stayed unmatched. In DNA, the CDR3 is TGCGCCAGCAGTCAGGGACAGGGGGCCGTCGGGGAGCTGTTTTTT. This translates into CASSQGQGAVGELFF.

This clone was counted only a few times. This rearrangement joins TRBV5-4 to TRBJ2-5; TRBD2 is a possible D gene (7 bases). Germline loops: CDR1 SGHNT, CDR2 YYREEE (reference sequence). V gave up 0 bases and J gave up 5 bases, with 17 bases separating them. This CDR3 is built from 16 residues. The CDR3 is CASSLAQGLPGETQYF. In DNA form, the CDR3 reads TGTGCCAGCAGCTTGGCACAGGGACTACCCGGCGAGACCCAGTACTTC.

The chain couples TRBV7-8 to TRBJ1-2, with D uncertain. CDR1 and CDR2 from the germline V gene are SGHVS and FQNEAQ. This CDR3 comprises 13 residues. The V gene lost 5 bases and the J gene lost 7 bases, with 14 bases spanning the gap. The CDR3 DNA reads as TGTGCCAGCAGCCCAGAATGGGCTTTTGGCTACACCTTC. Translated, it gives CASSPEWAFGYTF.